The clone carrying this T cell receptor (beta chain) was counted between two and nine times. Its antigen remains unknown. Trimming cost V 4 bases and J 8 bases; bases outside gene matches: 12. CDR3 length: 14 amino acids. Per germline, CDR1 SQVTM and CDR2 ANQGSEA. The data derive from a study of blood T cells in healthy people across ages. Overall study context: Template switching recovered approximately one barcoded beta molecule for every two T cells. Whole-study results and caveats: CMV infection status of these donors was not known.

Isolating PBMCs gave at least 6.5 million of these cells per sample. PCR was performed a second time for roughly 7 to 12 cycles using a sample-barcoded 5' primer and a J-beta primer mix. Through a template-switch adaptor with 12 random nucleotides, each cDNA molecule received a tag. TCRdb recomputed calls from the 5' RACE reads with MiXCR, one row per CDR3 protein. The table includes approximately 800,000 distinct CDR3 sequences, 46% detected once. The chain combines TRBV29-1 with TRBJ1-2; 8 bases align to TRBD1. Source material: blood. The origin of this receptor is a man older than 75 in good health. The CDR3 bases are TGCAGCGTTGTAGGACAGGGTTCGCTTAGCGGCTACACCTTC. Protein sequence: CSVVGQGSLSGYTF.